This T cell receptor (beta chain) was sequenced for a study of T cell responses to AZD1222 COVID-19 vaccine. Generated by immunoSEQ multiplex PCR, the TCRdb table keeps only in-frame clones and is missing some. The data show about 83,000 clones, approximately 85% seen once. Study-wide points: Two AZD1222 administrations were followed by greater Spike-specific TCR breadth and depth.

V lost 6 bases to trimming and J lost 5 bases, with 13 bases between them. CDR3 length: 13 amino acids. CDR1 is MNHEY, CDR2 SVGAGI, per germline. In regard to this clone: Its antigen is not identified.

The TCR comes from an adult in good health. The starting material was peripheral blood, obtained on day 0 of AZD1222 vaccination. The rearrangement uses TRBV6-5 and TRBJ1-1, with unresolved D. The CDR3: CASRTASGTEAFF. CDR3 in DNA: TGTGCCAGCAGAACGGCCTCAGGAACTGAAGCTTTCTTT.